Ten or more counts support the clone carrying this T cell receptor beta chain. Antigen: not known. The ends were cut back, 1 base at V and 4 bases at J, with 14 bases in the middle. The CDR3 contains 15 residues. Germline loops: CDR1 DFQATT, CDR2 SNEGSKA (reference sequence). Each TCR beta library was made by quantitative 5'-RACE that incorporated molecular barcodes. TCRdb passed the 5' RACE reads through MiXCR, listing each CDR3 protein once. Altogether some 130,000 distinct CDR3 sequences are present, about a tenth being singletons, with the ten largest covering 2.5% to 4%. This sample was taken from a study of CD8 T cells in ankylosing spondylitis. Study-level findings and limits: Peripheral blood held disease-linked clones only at relatively low frequency, and these were CD8+. Some motif variants had been reported before (in reactive arthritis synovial fluid and blood).

The chain couples TRBV20-1 to TRBJ2-1, with D perhaps TRBD2 (7 bases). This sequence originates from a male donor with ankylosing spondylitis or in good health (not recorded which). Specimen: blood, either unsorted or a sorted T cell fraction (not recorded which). The CDR3 bases are TGCAGTGCTAGAGCCTCGGGGGGCACGTACAATGAGCAGTTCTTC. Translating gives CSARASGGTYNEQFF.